This T cell receptor (beta chain) derives from a study of PD-1 blockade in classical Hodgkin lymphoma. From germline, CDR1 is LGHNA and CDR2 YSLEER. Deletions cut 1 base from V and 1 base from J, with 12 bases between. This CDR3 contains 16 residues. Relapse was seen in all patients after autologous stem cell transplantation, and brentuximab vedotin exposure was variable. Produced via immunoSEQ multiplex PCR; TCRdb's table is partial and in-frame only. The sample includes 25,000 to 30,000 clones, approximately 64% of them seen just once. The J gene is TRBJ2-3, the V gene TRBV4-3, with D perhaps TRBD1 or TRBD2 (5 bases each). Source: peripheral blood mononuclear cells (PBMCs), taken before the second cycle of nivolumab. The clonotype comes from a human donor with classical Hodgkin lymphoma. CDR3 sequence reads: CASSQGTGTGTDTQYF. The CDR3 DNA reads TGCGCCAGCAGCCAAGGGACGGGGACGGGCACAGATACGCAGTATTTT.